This T cell receptor (beta chain) was observed in a study of CD8+CD57+ T cells in acquired aplastic anemia. The V gene's germline CDR1 is SEHNR and CDR2 FQNEAQ (reference sequence). CDR3 size: 11 residues. V dropped 6 bases and J dropped 7 bases, with 9 bases sitting between them. Using genomic DNA as the template, TCR beta VDJ and CDR3 profiling was carried out. In TCRdb, the reads were re-called with MiXCR into one record per CDR3 protein. The sample carries about 240,000 distinct CDR3 sequences, roughly half recorded once. An expansion of CD8+CD57+ cells by flow cytometry had been shown in patients chosen for sequencing.

This TCR came from a human donor with aplastic anemia. The gene calls are TRBV7-9 and TRBJ1-1, with D possibly matching TRBD1 (6 bases). Source material: sorted CD4+, CD8+, or CD8+CD57+ T cells (not recorded which) from PBMCs. The chain's CDR3 is CASSGQIEAFF. The CDR3, as DNA: TGTGCCAGCAGTGGACAGATTGAAGCTTTCTTT.